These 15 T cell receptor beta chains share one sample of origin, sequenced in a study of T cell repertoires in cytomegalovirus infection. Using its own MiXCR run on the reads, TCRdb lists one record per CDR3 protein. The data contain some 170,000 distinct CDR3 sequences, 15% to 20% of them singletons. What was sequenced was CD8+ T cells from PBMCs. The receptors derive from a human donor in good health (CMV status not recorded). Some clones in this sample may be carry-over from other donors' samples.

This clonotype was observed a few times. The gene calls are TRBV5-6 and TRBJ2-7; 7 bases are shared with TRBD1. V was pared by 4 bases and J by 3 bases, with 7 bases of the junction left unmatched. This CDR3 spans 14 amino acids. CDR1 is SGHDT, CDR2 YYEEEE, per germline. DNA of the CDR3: TGTGCCAGCAGCATCGGGACAGTGGTCTACGAGCAGTACTTC. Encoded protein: CASSIGTVVYEQYF.

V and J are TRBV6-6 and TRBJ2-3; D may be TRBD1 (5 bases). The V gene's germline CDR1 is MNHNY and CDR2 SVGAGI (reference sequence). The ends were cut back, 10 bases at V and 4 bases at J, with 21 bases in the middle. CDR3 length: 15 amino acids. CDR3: CATLLTAQGADTQYF. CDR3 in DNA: TGTGCCACCCTATTGACAGCCCAAGGGGCAGATACGCAGTATTTT.

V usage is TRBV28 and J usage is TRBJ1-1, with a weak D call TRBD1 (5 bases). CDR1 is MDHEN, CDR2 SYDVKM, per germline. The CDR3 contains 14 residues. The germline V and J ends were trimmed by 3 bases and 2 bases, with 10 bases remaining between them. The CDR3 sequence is CASSFPQGNTEAFF. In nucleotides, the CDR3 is TGTGCCAGCAGTTTCCCCCAGGGTAACACTGAAGCTTTCTTT.

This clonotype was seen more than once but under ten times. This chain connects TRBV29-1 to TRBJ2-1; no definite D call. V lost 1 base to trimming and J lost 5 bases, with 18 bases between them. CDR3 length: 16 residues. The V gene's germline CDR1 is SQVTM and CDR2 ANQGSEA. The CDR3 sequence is CSVEGVTGYWDNEQFF. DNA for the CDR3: TGCAGCGTTGAAGGGGTTACTGGATATTGGGACAATGAGCAGTTCTTC.

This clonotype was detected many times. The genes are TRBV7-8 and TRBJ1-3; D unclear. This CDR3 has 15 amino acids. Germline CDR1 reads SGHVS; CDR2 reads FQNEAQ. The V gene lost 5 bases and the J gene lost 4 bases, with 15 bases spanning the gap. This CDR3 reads CASSPGVTPGNTIYF. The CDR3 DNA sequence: TGTGCCAGCAGCCCCGGGGTAACCCCAGGAAACACCATATATTTT.

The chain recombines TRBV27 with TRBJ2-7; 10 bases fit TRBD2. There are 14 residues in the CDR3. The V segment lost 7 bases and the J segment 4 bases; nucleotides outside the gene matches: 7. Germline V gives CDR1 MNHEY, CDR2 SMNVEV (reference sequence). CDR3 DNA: TGTGCCAGCACCCCGGGACTAGCGTCATACGAGCAGTACTTC. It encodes CASTPGLASYEQYF.

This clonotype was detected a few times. The CDR3 region has the DNA TGTGCCAGCAGCAGCCGGGACGGTCTAGTTCAGCAGTACTTC. Translating gives CASSSRDGLVQQYF. The gene calls are TRBV7-9 and TRBJ2-7; either TRBD1 or TRBD2 may supply D (5 bases each). Germline CDR1 reads SEHNR; CDR2 reads FQNEAQ (reference sequence). V gave up 5 bases and J gave up 8 bases, with 19 bases separating them. The CDR3 loop spans 14 amino acids.

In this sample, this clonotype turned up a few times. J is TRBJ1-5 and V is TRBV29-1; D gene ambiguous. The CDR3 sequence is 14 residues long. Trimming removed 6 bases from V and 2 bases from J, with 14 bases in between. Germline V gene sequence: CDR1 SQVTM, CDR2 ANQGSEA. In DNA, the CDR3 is TGCAGCGTCAGCGGGCTGGAGGGCAATCAGCCCCAGCATTTT. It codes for CSVSGLEGNQPQHF. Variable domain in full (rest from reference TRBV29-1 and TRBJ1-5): SAVISQKPSRDICQRGTSLTIQCQVDSQVTMMFWYRQQPGQSLTLIATANQGSEATYESGFVIDKFPISRPNLTFSTLTVSNMSPEDSSIYLCSVSGLEGNQPQHFGDGTRLSIL.

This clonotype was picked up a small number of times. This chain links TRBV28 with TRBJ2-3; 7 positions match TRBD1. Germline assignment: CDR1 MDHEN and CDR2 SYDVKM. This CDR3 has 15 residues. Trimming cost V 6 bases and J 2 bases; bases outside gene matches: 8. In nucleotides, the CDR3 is TGTGCCAGCAGCTCTGGACAGGAGATCACAGATACGCAGTATTTT. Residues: CASSSGQEITDTQYF.

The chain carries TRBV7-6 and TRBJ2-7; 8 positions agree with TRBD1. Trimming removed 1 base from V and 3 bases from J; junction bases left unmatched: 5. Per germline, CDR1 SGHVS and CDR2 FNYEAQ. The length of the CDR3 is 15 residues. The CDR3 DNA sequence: TGTGCCAGCAGCTTAGAAATAGGACAGGGCTACGAGCAGTACTTC. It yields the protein CASSLEIGQGYEQYF.

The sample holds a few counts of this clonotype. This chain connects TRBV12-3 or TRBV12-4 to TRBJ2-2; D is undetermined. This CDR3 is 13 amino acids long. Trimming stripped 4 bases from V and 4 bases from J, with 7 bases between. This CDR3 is CASSYYLTGELFF. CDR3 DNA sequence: TGTGCCAGCAGTTACTACCTCACCGGGGAGCTGTTTTTT.

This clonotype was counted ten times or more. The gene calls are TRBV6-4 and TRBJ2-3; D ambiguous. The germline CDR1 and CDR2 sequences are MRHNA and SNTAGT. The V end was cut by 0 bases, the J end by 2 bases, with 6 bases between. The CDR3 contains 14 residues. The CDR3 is CASSDSVSTDTQYF. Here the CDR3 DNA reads TGTGCCAGCAGTGACTCCGTTTCCACAGATACGCAGTATTTT.

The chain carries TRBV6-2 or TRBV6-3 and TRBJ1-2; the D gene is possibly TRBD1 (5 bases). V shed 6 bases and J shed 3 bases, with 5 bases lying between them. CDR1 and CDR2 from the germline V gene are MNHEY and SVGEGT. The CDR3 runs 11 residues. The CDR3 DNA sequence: TGTGCCAGCAGGACAGACTATGGCTACACCTTC. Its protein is CASRTDYGYTF.

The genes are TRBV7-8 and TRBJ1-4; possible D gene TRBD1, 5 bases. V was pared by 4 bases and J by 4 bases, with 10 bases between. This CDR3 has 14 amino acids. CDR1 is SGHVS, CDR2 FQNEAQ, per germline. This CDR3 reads CASSYEGRNEKLFF. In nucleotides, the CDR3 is TGTGCCAGCAGCTACGAGGGACGTAATGAAAAACTGTTTTTT.

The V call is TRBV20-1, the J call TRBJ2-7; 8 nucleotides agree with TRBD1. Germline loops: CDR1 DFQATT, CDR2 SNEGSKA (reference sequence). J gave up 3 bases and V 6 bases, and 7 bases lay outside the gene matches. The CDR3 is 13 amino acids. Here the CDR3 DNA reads TGCAGTGCGGCAGGGGACAGGCTCTACGAGCAGTACTTC. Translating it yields CSAAGDRLYEQYF.